This T cell receptor beta chain was documented in a study of early T cells in non-severe SARS-CoV-2 infection. The wider study: Sequencing of unsorted whole blood was done on bulk RNA, leaving chains unpaired. Findings and limits, study-wide: Using VDJdb, the matching emphasized anti-spike CD8 responses while missing private and CD4 specificities.

Trimming removed 1 base at V and 11 bases at J, with 13 bases between. Germline CDR1 reads SGDLS; CDR2 reads YYNGEE. The CDR3 loop spans 14 amino acids. Unique molecular identifiers (one per individual cDNA molecule) were attached. MiXCR, applied by TCRdb to the 5' RACE reads, yields one record per CDR3 protein. Among 88,000 or so distinct CDR3 sequences listed, just under 15% were seen once. Comment on this clonotype: Its specificity is unknown.

What was sequenced was whole blood. The chain joins TRBV9 to TRBJ1-6; tentative D call: TRBD1 (6 bases). The origin of this receptor is an adult who was a healthcare worker with PCR-confirmed SARS-CoV-2 infection or an uninfected control (not recorded which). CDR3: CASSVQGIFTPLHF. CDR3 nucleotides: TGTGCCAGCAGCGTACAGGGGATCTTCACACCCCTCCACTTT.